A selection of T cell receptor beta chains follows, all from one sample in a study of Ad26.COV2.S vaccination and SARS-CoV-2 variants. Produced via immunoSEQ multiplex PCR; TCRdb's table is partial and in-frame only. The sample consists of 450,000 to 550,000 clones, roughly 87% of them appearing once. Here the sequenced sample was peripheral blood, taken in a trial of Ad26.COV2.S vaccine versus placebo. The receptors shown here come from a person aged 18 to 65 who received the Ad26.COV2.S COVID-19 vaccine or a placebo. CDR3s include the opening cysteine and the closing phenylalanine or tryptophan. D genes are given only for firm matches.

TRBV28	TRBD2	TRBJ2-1	CASSLPGLAGHNEQFF	TGTGCCAGCAGTTTACCGGGACTAGCGGGACACAATGAGCAGTTCTTC
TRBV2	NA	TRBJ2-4	CASQTPYTKNIQYF	TGTGCCAGCCAGACCCCTTATACCAAAAACATTCAGTACTTC
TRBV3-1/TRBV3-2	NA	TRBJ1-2	CASSVGLVGGYTF	TGTGCCAGCAGCGTGGGGCTCGTCGGAGGCTACACCTTC
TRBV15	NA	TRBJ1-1	CATRQMNTEAFF	TGTGCCACCCGGCAGATGAACACTGAAGCTTTCTTT
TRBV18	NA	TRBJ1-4	CASSPPEGRSNEKLFF	TGTGCCAGCTCACCCCCCGAGGGACGGAGTAATGAAAAACTGTTTTTT
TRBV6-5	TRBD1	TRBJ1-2	CASSDSRGSGGYTF	TGTGCCAGCAGTGACTCCAGGGGGTCGGGTGGCTACACCTTC
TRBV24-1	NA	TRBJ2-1	CATEWGAYNEQFF	TGTGCCACCGAATGGGGGGCCTACAATGAGCAGTTCTTC
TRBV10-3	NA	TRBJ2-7	CASSGTQLYEQYF	TGTGCCAGCTCGGGAACCCAACTTTACGAGCAGTACTTC
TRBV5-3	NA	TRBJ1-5	CAISEQGWFRNQPQHF	TGTGCCATAAGCGAACAGGGATGGTTTCGAAATCAGCCCCAGCATTTT
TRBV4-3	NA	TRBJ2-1	CASSQDGASEQNEQFF	TGCGCCAGCAGCCAAGATGGGGCTAGTGAACAGAATGAGCAGTTCTTC
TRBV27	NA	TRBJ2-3	CASSLVYTDTQYF	TGTGCCAGCAGTTTGGTCTACACAGATACGCAGTATTTT
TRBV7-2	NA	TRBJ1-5	CASSLIPDNQPQHF	TGTGCCAGCAGCTTAATTCCAGACAATCAGCCCCAGCATTTT
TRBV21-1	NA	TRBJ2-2	CASSKEGEETCTGELFF	TGTGCCAGCAGCAAAGAAGGGGAGGAAACCTGCACCGGGGAGCTGTTTTTT
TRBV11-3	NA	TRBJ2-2	CASSFAAITGELFF	TGTGCCAGCAGCTTTGCGGCAATTACCGGGGAGCTGTTTTTT
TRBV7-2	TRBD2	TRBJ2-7	CASSLGAGYEQYF	TGTGCCAGCAGCTTAGGAGCGGGATACGAGCAGTACTTC
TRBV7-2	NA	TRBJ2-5	CATRAQETQYF	TGTGCCACCCGAGCTCAAGAGACCCAGTACTTC
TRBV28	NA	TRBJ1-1	CASSTLRAEAFF	TGTGCCAGCAGTACCCTCCGTGCTGAAGCTTTCTTT